What follows is one TCR beta chain and its context. TCRdb reprocessed the 5' RACE reads via MiXCR and lists one record per CDR3 protein. The table has 50,000 or so distinct CDR3 sequences, roughly 7.3% seen once; the top ten hold 28%. The data were taken from a study of T cells after yellow fever vaccination. CDR3 length: 13 amino acids. The sequencing here drew on CD8+ T cells sorted from PBMCs, taken roughly 14 days after the first yellow fever vaccination. The chain employs TRBV21-1 and TRBJ2-1; TRBD2 is the table's D call, not checked against the DNA. TRBV21-1 is described as a pseudogene. This clonotype was obtained from a young man who received the YFV17D yellow fever vaccine. In DNA form, the CDR3 reads TGTGCCAGCAGCAATGAGCGGGGGGCACGATCCTTCTTC. Its protein product is CASSNERGARSFF.